This entry lists 10 T cell receptor beta chains sequenced from one sample in a study of shared clonotypes between healthy human individuals. Data came from immunoSEQ multiplex PCR; TCRdb stores just in-frame clones and leaves some out. The data hold millions of clones, with more than 90% observed a single time. Material for sequencing was naive CD4+ T cells sorted from blood. Subset here: CD45RA+ positively selected. The source is a man aged 18 to 29 in good health.

The chain carries TRBV4-1 and TRBJ2-7, with TRBD2 identical over 10 bases. CDR1 and CDR2 from the germline V gene are MGHRA and YSYEKL. Unmatched junction bases numbered 12, after V lost 5 bases and J lost 2 bases. The length of the CDR3 is 17 residues. CDR3 sequence: CASSAPGAGGIPYEQYF. CDR3 bases: TGCGCCAGCAGCGCCCCGGGAGCGGGAGGGATCCCCTACGAGCAGTACTTC.

The chain uses TRBV15 and TRBJ2-7, with a tentative D call TRBD1 (5 bases). V lost 1 base and J 3 bases, leaving 10 bases between the germline ends. Germline CDR1 and CDR2: LNHNV and YYDKDF (reference sequence). The CDR3 runs 14 residues. The CDR3 loop reads CATSRALGVYEQYF. The DNA of the CDR3 is TGTGCCACCAGCAGAGCTCTAGGGGTCTACGAGCAGTACTTC. The full variable domain, with the rest looked up from reference TRBV15 and TRBJ2-7, is DAMVIQNPRYQVTQFGKPVTLSCSQTLNHNVMYWYQQKSSQAPKLLFHYYDKDFNNEADTPDNFQSRRPNTSFCFLDIRSPGLGDTAMYLCATSRALGVYEQYFGPGTRLTVT.

V usage is TRBV5-1 and J usage is TRBJ2-4; weak D call: TRBD1 (6 bases). The CDR3 covers 15 residues. From germline, CDR1 is SGHRS and CDR2 YFSETQ. V was pared by 4 bases and J by 5 bases, with 16 bases between. In nucleotides, the CDR3 is TGCGCCAGCAGCCCCCCCCTGACAGGTCAAAACATTCAGTACTTC. Its protein is CASSPPLTGQNIQYF.

About this clone: The identical CDR3 is also encoded by other nucleotide sequences in the sample. This chain connects TRBV6-6 to TRBJ2-5; tentative D call: TRBD1 (6 bases). The CDR3 has 12 amino acids. Germline CDR1 reads MNHNY; CDR2 reads SVGAGI (reference sequence). Deletions cut 6 bases from V and 1 base from J, with 6 bases between. The CDR3 is CASRGAQETQYF. The CDR3 nucleotides are TGTGCCAGCAGGGGGGCCCAAGAGACCCAGTACTTC.

To note about this clone: Distinct nucleotide sequences in the sample also encode this CDR3. The rearrangement uses TRBV7-2 and TRBJ1-5; D is unresolved. The CDR3 has 13 residues. From germline, CDR1 is SGHTA and CDR2 FQGNSA. The V end lost 3 bases, the J end lost 3 bases, and 6 bases lay between the germline ends. The CDR3 sequence: CASSFYSNQPQHF. CDR3 DNA: TGTGCCAGCAGCTTTTATTCCAATCAGCCCCAGCATTTT. The variable domain in full, with the rest retrieved from reference TRBV7-2 and TRBJ1-5, is GAGVSQSPSNKVTEKGKDVELRCDPISGHTALYWYRQSLGQGLEFLIYFQGNSAPDKSGLPSDRFSAERTGGSVSTLTIQRTQQEDSAVYLCASSFYSNQPQHFGDGTRLSIL.

This clone was counted once. V gene TRBV7-2 combines with J gene TRBJ1-5; no definite D call. V shed 0 bases and J shed 4 bases, with 7 bases lying between them. Germline CDR1 reads SGHTA; CDR2 reads FQGNSA. This CDR3 comprises 14 residues. The DNA for the CDR3 is TGTGCCAGCAGCTTAGCGCTCCCGAATCAGCCCCAGCATTTT. It is translated as CASSLALPNQPQHF.

CDR3 nucleotide sequence: TGCGCCAGCAGCCGACTTGGGGTAGGGGGCGAGCAGTACTTC. It encodes CASSRLGVGGEQYF. The chain carries TRBV5-1 and TRBJ2-7; a possible D gene is TRBD1 (6 bases). The CDR3 is 14 amino acids. V was cut by 4 bases and J by 6 bases, with 17 bases left in between. Germline assignment: CDR1 SGHRS and CDR2 YFSETQ.

The chain uses TRBV6-1 and TRBJ1-1; no firm D call. Trimming left V 7 bases short and J 5 bases short, with 8 bases between. The germline V gene has CDR1 MNHNS and CDR2 SASEGT. The CDR3 runs to 11 residues. The CDR3 DNA reads TGTGCCAGCATGTGGGAGACTGAAGCTTTCTTT. Protein: CASMWETEAFF.

About this clone itself: This specimen includes other DNA sequences encoding the same CDR3. The rearrangement joins TRBV5-1 to TRBJ2-1; 9 nucleotides align to TRBD1. J was trimmed by 3 bases and V by 3 bases; bases with no gene match: 4. Germline CDR1 and CDR2: SGHRS and YFSETQ. The CDR3 is made up of 15 amino acids. DNA of the CDR3: TGCGCCAGCAGCTCTACAGGGGGCAACTACAATGAGCAGTTCTTC. Translation: CASSSTGGNYNEQFF.

The rearrangement joins TRBV10-3 to TRBJ2-2; D possibly corresponds to TRBD2 (6 bases). CDR3 length: 13 residues. V was clipped by 3 bases and J by 7 bases, with 9 bases between them. Germline CDR1 is ENHRY and CDR2 is SYGVKD. The CDR3 DNA is TGTGCCATCAGTGAACGGGAGAACGGGGAGCTGTTTTTT. Amino acid sequence: CAISERENGELFF.